One and the same sample provided the 3 T cell receptor beta chains below, sequenced in a study of blood T cell repertoires in COVID-19. Some clones are missing from TCRdb's copy, which holds only in-frame ones; the method was immunoSEQ multiplex PCR. The table includes 200,000 or so clones, 82% detected once. The sequenced sample was peripheral blood. Receptors originate from a woman aged 25 to 45 with acute or convalescent COVID-19.

This chain links TRBV5-8 with TRBJ1-4; TRBD1 matches 7 bases. The CDR3 runs to 13 residues. The germline CDR1 and CDR2 sequences are SGHTS and YDEGEE. Losses at the gene ends were 1 base for V and 8 bases for J; bases not matched to a gene: 2. The CDR3 nucleotides are TGTGCCAGCAGCTTGAGGGGGCGAGAAAAACTGTTTTTT. Translated: CASSLRGREKLFF.

This chain connects TRBV7-9 to TRBJ1-1, with TRBD1 identical over 9 bases. The germline CDR1 and CDR2 sequences are SEHNR and FQNEAQ (reference sequence). V lost 2 bases, J lost 3 bases, and 10 bases stayed unmatched. The CDR3 is 17 amino acids. The CDR3 region is CASSLRGQGFFDTEAFF. As DNA, the CDR3 is TGTGCCAGCAGCTTACGGGGACAGGGCTTTTTTGACACTGAAGCTTTCTTT.

The CDR3 sequence: CSAYTGDFYNEQFF. CDR3 bases: TGCAGCGCTTACACGGGGGATTTCTACAATGAGCAGTTCTTC. The rearrangement uses TRBV29-1 and TRBJ2-1; D possibly corresponds to TRBD2 (6 bases). The CDR3 runs 14 residues. V dropped 7 bases and J dropped 3 bases, with 16 bases sitting between them. In germline, CDR1 is SQVTM, CDR2 ANQGSEA.